The 6 T cell receptor beta chains reported below all come from one sample, sequenced in a study of T cells after posttransplantation cyclophosphamide. Generated by immunoSEQ multiplex PCR, the TCRdb table keeps only in-frame clones and is missing some. The specimen has about 30,000 clones, none found just once. Specimen: PBMCs. These receptors were collected from a woman aged 60-75 years in good health, CMV-negative, and a related stem cell transplant donor.

This chain joins TRBV11-3 and TRBJ2-6; TRBD2 is a possible D gene (6 bases). The CDR3 is 15 residues long. Germline V lookup: CDR1 SGHNT, CDR2 YENEEA. V lost 1 base and J 2 bases, leaving 6 bases between the germline ends. The chain's CDR3 is CASSLGGAGANVLTF. The CDR3 DNA sequence: TGTGCCAGCAGCTTAGGGGGGGCTGGGGCCAACGTCCTGACTTTC.

This clone was picked up many times. The chain is built from TRBV7-3 and TRBJ1-4; D possibly corresponds to TRBD1 (5 bases). The CDR3 extends over 15 amino acids. Germline CDR1 SGHTA, CDR2 FQGTGA. The V end was cut by 2 bases, the J end by 5 bases, with 12 bases between. The CDR3 protein is CASSLQGSENEKLFF. The CDR3 nucleotides are TGTGCCAGCAGCTTACAGGGTTCCGAAAATGAAAAACTGTTTTTT.

This clone was observed many times. The CDR3 nucleotides are TGTGCCAGCTCGGTGTTGGCAGGGGGGTCCAAAAACATTCAGTACTTC. Translating gives CASSVLAGGSKNIQYF. The chain is built from TRBV28 and TRBJ2-4; D may be TRBD1 (7 bases). Per germline, CDR1 MDHEN and CDR2 SYDVKM. Trimming cost V 8 bases and J 2 bases, with 19 bases left between them. The CDR3 extends over 16 amino acids.

This clone was counted ten times or more. The genes are TRBV11-2 and TRBJ1-2; TRBD1 matches 7 bases. CDR1 and CDR2 from the germline V gene are SGHAT and FQNNGV. This CDR3 has 13 residues. Trimming removed 7 bases from V and 4 bases from J; junction bases left unmatched: 6. Here the CDR3 DNA reads TGTGCCAGCACTCCCAGGGGGATCTATGGCTACACCTTC. Its protein is CASTPRGIYGYTF.

This clone was counted ten times or more. V is TRBV7-2 and J is TRBJ2-2; D is ambiguous. CDR1 is SGHTA, CDR2 FQGNSA, per germline. The CDR3 loop spans 12 amino acids. V was shortened by 8 bases and J by 6 bases, with 10 bases between the two germline ends. This chain's CDR3 is CASVSFPGELFF. The CDR3 nucleotides read TGTGCCAGCGTATCCTTCCCCGGGGAGCTGTTTTTT.

As DNA, the CDR3 is TGCAGCGTTGTTGGTGGACAGGGAAGCTATGGCTACACCTTC. This codes for CSVVGGQGSYGYTF. The genes are TRBV29-1 and TRBJ1-2, with 8 positions matching TRBD1. Germline loops: CDR1 SQVTM, CDR2 ANQGSEA. The CDR3 contains 14 residues. The V gene end was trimmed by 4 bases and the J gene end by 4 bases; junction bases not matched to a gene: 8.